The rows below give T cell receptor beta chains drawn from one sample of a study of Tregs in tolerant kidney transplant recipients. Sequencing was performed with immunoSEQ multiplex PCR; in TCRdb, only in-frame clones are kept and a portion is missing. In the table there are 80,000 or so clones, roughly 90% of which are singletons. The sequenced sample was CD4+ T cells from blood (PBMCs), obtained 24 months after the transplant. These receptors came from a human patient who received a combined kidney and bone marrow transplant. Some T cells may have originated in the graft donor. Both conserved end residues are part of each CDR3. The order of the fields is D gene, clone size, V gene, J gene, CDR3 protein, CDR3 DNA. A D gene is named only where the DNA matches it firmly. Clone size is not always given. Where it is, it says once, few, many or a class for expanded clones.

d_call: TRBD2; clone_size: -; v_call: TRBV15; j_call: TRBJ2-5; cdr3_aa: CATSRETSGRGPETQYF; cdr3_nt: TGTGCCACCAGCAGGGAGACTAGCGGGCGTGGGCCAGAGACCCAGTACTTC
d_call: -; clone_size: -; v_call: TRBV18; j_call: TRBJ2-1; cdr3_aa: CASSPTINEQFF; cdr3_nt: TGTGCCAGCTCACCAACTATTAATGAGCAGTTCTTC
d_call: TRBD2; clone_size: -; v_call: TRBV5-4; j_call: TRBJ2-3; cdr3_aa: CASSFGGGAGVGTDTQYF; cdr3_nt: TGTGCCAGCAGCTTTGGCGGGGGGGCCGGAGTCGGCACAGATACGCAGTATTTT
d_call: TRBD1; clone_size: once; v_call: TRBV5-1; j_call: TRBJ1-4; cdr3_aa: CASSLGFSRQGGEKLFF; cdr3_nt: TGCGCCAGCAGCTTGGGGTTCAGCCGACAGGGGGGTGAAAAACTGTTTTTT
d_call: TRBD1; clone_size: -; v_call: TRBV18; j_call: TRBJ2-3; cdr3_aa: CASGTGTGTDTQYF; cdr3_nt: TGTGCCAGCGGAACCGGGACAGGCACAGATACGCAGTATTTT
d_call: TRBD1; clone_size: -; v_call: TRBV19; j_call: TRBJ2-1; cdr3_aa: CASSISAGQGAFGQFF; cdr3_nt: TGTGCCAGTAGTATTTCGGCGGGACAGGGCGCCTTTGGGCAGTTCTTC
d_call: -; clone_size: -; v_call: TRBV28; j_call: TRBJ2-7; cdr3_aa: CASSPPGQSYEQYF; cdr3_nt: TGTGCCAGCAGCCCACCGGGACAATCCTACGAGCAGTACTTC
d_call: -; clone_size: -; v_call: TRBV6-5; j_call: TRBJ2-7; cdr3_aa: CASSKPGVGEQYF; cdr3_nt: TGTGCCAGCAGTAAGCCAGGGGTAGGCGAGCAGTACTTC
d_call: TRBD2; clone_size: -; v_call: TRBV7-2; j_call: TRBJ2-5; cdr3_aa: CASSTSGNGETQYF; cdr3_nt: TGTGCCAGCAGCACTAGCGGGAATGGGGAGACCCAGTACTTC
d_call: TRBD2; clone_size: -; v_call: TRBV6-1; j_call: TRBJ2-3; cdr3_aa: CASRTDAGGVSAQYF; cdr3_nt: TGTGCCAGCAGGACGGACGCGGGGGGGGTTAGTGCGCAGTATTTT
d_call: TRBD2; clone_size: -; v_call: TRBV7-2; j_call: TRBJ2-2; cdr3_aa: CASSFSGDTGELFF; cdr3_nt: TGTGCCAGCAGCTTTAGCGGGGACACCGGGGAGCTGTTTTTT
d_call: TRBD2; clone_size: -; v_call: TRBV7-9; j_call: TRBJ2-5; cdr3_aa: CASSLVSSGRETQYF; cdr3_nt: TGTGCCAGCAGCTTAGTGTCTAGCGGGAGAGAGACCCAGTACTTC
d_call: TRBD1; clone_size: -; v_call: TRBV19; j_call: TRBJ1-5; cdr3_aa: CASSTKYQTGGNQPQHF; cdr3_nt: TGTGCCAGTAGTACCAAATACCAAACAGGGGGCAACCAGCCCCAGCATTTT
d_call: TRBD2; clone_size: -; v_call: TRBV11-1; j_call: TRBJ2-1; cdr3_aa: CASNPWSAGGPKVNEQFF; cdr3_nt: TGTGCCAGCAACCCTTGGTCAGCGGGAGGGCCAAAGGTAAATGAGCAGTTCTTC
d_call: TRBD1; clone_size: -; v_call: TRBV2; j_call: TRBJ2-7; cdr3_aa: CASRGQGGAQGEQYF; cdr3_nt: TGTGCCAGCAGGGGACAGGGTGGGGCTCAGGGCGAGCAGTACTTC
d_call: -; clone_size: -; v_call: TRBV15; j_call: TRBJ1-1; cdr3_aa: CATSRELEISAFF; cdr3_nt: TGTGCCACCAGCAGAGAGCTTGAGATTTCGGCTTTCTTT
d_call: -; clone_size: -; v_call: TRBV15; j_call: TRBJ2-2; cdr3_aa: CATSREQGWTGELFF; cdr3_nt: TGTGCCACCAGCAGAGAACAGGGTTGGACCGGGGAGCTGTTTTTT
d_call: -; clone_size: once; v_call: TRBV6-6; j_call: TRBJ1-1; cdr3_aa: CASSYWTQGGTEAFF; cdr3_nt: TGTGCCAGCAGTTACTGGACGCAGGGCGGCACTGAAGCTTTCTTT
d_call: -; clone_size: -; v_call: TRBV6-1; j_call: TRBJ1-1; cdr3_aa: CASSERDMVAFF; cdr3_nt: TGTGCCAGCAGTGAAAGGGACATGGTGGCTTTCTTT
d_call: -; clone_size: -; v_call: TRBV11-3; j_call: TRBJ2-3; cdr3_aa: CASSSPSGMAGTDTQYF; cdr3_nt: TGTGCCAGCAGCTCCCCCAGCGGTATGGCGGGCACAGATACGCAGTATTTT
d_call: TRBD1; clone_size: -; v_call: TRBV19; j_call: TRBJ1-2; cdr3_aa: CASSIVGQIYGYTF; cdr3_nt: TGTGCCAGTAGTATAGTGGGACAGATCTATGGCTACACCTTC
d_call: -; clone_size: -; v_call: TRBV5-5; j_call: TRBJ2-5; cdr3_aa: CASSLNLGKVSETQYF; cdr3_nt: TGTGCCAGCAGCTTGAATCTCGGGAAGGTTTCGGAGACCCAGTACTTC
d_call: TRBD2; clone_size: few; v_call: TRBV7-2; j_call: TRBJ2-5; cdr3_aa: CASSFTGGETQYF; cdr3_nt: TGTGCCAGCAGCTTTACGGGGGGAGAGACCCAGTACTTC
d_call: TRBD1; clone_size: -; v_call: TRBV29-1; j_call: TRBJ2-7; cdr3_aa: CSVVLRDRGREQYF; cdr3_nt: TGCAGCGTTGTGCTCCGGGACAGGGGGCGCGAGCAGTACTTC
d_call: -; clone_size: -; v_call: TRBV11-3; j_call: TRBJ2-5; cdr3_aa: CASSFGAGTGGQETQYF; cdr3_nt: -